The 27 T cell receptor beta chains given below trace back to one sample, sequenced in a study of blood T cell repertoires in COVID-19 (dated by TCRdb to about 2020). Libraries were made using the immunoSEQ multiplex PCR assay. Drawn from immuneACCESS, this table holds only the in-frame rearrangements with V and J called that TCRdb kept. Clones are partly lost; checked studies trace under half to an unresolved V gene and leave the rest unexplained. In all, the sample holds approximately 100,000 clones, and roughly 76% of those were seen once. The ten top clones hold roughly 10% of the sample. Sequencing was performed on peripheral blood. The receptors shown here come from a human donor in a cohort sampled during active COVID-19.

The CDR3 region is CASSLVAQGGGTEAFF. The CDR3 DNA reads as TGCGCCAGCAGCTTGGTGGCACAAGGCGGAGGCACTGAAGCTTTCTTT. The rearrangement links TRBV5-1 to TRBJ1-1; D not certain. Between the trimmed V and J ends, which lost 0 bases and 4 bases, there was a span of 16 bases. The CDR3 is 16 residues long. The germline CDR1 and CDR2 sequences are SGHRS and YFSETQ.

This clone has a single count. The V and J genes are TRBV4-3 and TRBJ1-1; TRBD1 might be the D (5 bases). Between the trimmed V and J ends, which lost 1 base and 1 base, there was a span of 10 bases. Germline lookup yields CDR1 LGHNA and CDR2 YSLEER. CDR3 length equals 15 residues. The CDR3 DNA reads TGCGCCAGCAGCCAAGTCAGACAGCAGAACACTGAAGCTTTCTTT. As protein: CASSQVRQQNTEAFF.

The V call is TRBV30, the J call TRBJ2-5; TRBD2 matches at 8 bases. Germline V lookup: CDR1 GTSNPN, CDR2 SVGIG (reference sequence). After removal of 3 bases from V and 4 bases from J, the junction contained 10 bases not matched to a gene. The CDR3 contains 15 residues. CDR3 residues: CAWRGGRAGVETQYF. The CDR3 bases are TGTGCCTGGAGAGGTGGTCGAGCGGGGGTAGAGACCCAGTACTTC.

V is TRBV4-1 and J is TRBJ2-5, with 8 bases that match TRBD2. Trimming cost V 3 bases and J 5 bases; bases outside gene matches: 8. In germline, CDR1 is MGHRA, CDR2 YSYEKL. The CDR3 runs 15 residues. CDR3 DNA sequence: TGCGCCAGCAGCCAGGGGACTAGTTTAGGCGAGACCCAGTACTTC. This translates into CASSQGTSLGETQYF.

This chain uses TRBV28 with TRBJ1-1; TRBD1 is a possible D gene (6 bases). Germline V gene sequence: CDR1 MDHEN, CDR2 SYDVKM. CDR3 length: 14 residues. The ends were cut back, 5 bases at V and 0 bases at J, with 10 bases in the middle. CDR3 DNA sequence: TGTGCCAGCAGTCCTGACAGGATGAACACTGAAGCTTTCTTT. This sequence encodes CASSPDRMNTEAFF.

The chain has TRBV11-2 and TRBJ1-1, with D unclear. Trimming shortened V by 6 bases and J by 11 bases, and 13 bases separated the two germline ends. Germline-derived CDR1 and CDR2 are SGHAT and FQNNGV. The length of the CDR3 is 11 residues. In DNA form, the CDR3 reads TGTGCCAGCAGAACGGGAGTGAACGCTTTCTTT. It codes for CASRTGVNAFF. The whole variable domain, remainder taken from reference TRBV11-2 and TRBJ1-1, is EAGVAQSPRYKIIEKRQSVAFWCNPISGHATLYWYQQILGQGPKLLIQFQNNGVVDDSQLPKDRFSAERLKGVDSTLKIQPAKLEDSAVYLCASRTGVNAFFGQGTRLTVV.

The rearrangement joins TRBV18 to TRBJ2-7; TRBD2 matches at 13 bases. V trimming: 3 bases; J trimming: 6 bases; junction bases outside the gene matches: 8. Germline V gene sequence: CDR1 KGHSH, CDR2 LQKENI. The CDR3 consists of 16 residues. In DNA, the CDR3 is TGTGCCAGCTCACCCAACCCGGGACTAGCGGGACGCGAGCAGTACTTC. It encodes CASSPNPGLAGREQYF.

The J gene is TRBJ2-7, the V gene TRBV4-3; 12 bases map to TRBD2. The germline V gene has CDR1 LGHNA and CDR2 YSLEER. The CDR3 runs to 16 residues. The trim removed 5 bases at V and 6 bases at J, leaving 11 bases unmatched. CDR3 bases: TGCGCCAGCAGCGAGCGGACTAGCGGGGCCCCCTTCGAGCAGTACTTC. This gives the protein CASSERTSGAPFEQYF.

The V and J genes are TRBV6-2 or TRBV6-3 and TRBJ1-5; a weak D match, TRBD1 (5 bases). Germline-derived CDR1 and CDR2 are MNHEY and SVGEGT. This CDR3 region has 17 residues. V shed 2 bases and J shed 3 bases, with 17 bases lying between them. CDR3 in amino acids: CASSYAPGAAYNQPQHF. The CDR3 nucleotides are TGTGCCAGCAGTTACGCACCTGGGGCCGCCTACAATCAGCCCCAGCATTTT.

The chain links TRBV6-4 to TRBJ2-1; TRBD2 matches at 13 bases. V trimming: 2 bases; J trimming: 5 bases; junction bases outside the gene matches: 9. In germline, CDR1 is MRHNA, CDR2 SNTAGT. This CDR3 spans 18 amino acids. The CDR3 region has the DNA TGTGCCAGCAGTGACCTAATACTAGCGGGAGGGCCCCACAATGAGCAGTTCTTC. Protein sequence: CASSDLILAGGPHNEQFF.

The rearrangement links TRBV6-5 to TRBJ2-5; D ambiguous. Germline V gene data show CDR1 as MNHEY and CDR2 as SVGAGI. Trimming removed 0 bases at V and 4 bases at J, with 12 bases between. This CDR3 is 15 amino acids long. CDR3 protein: CASSYSRLPRETQYF. In DNA form, the CDR3 reads TGTGCCAGCAGTTACTCGAGGCTGCCTCGAGAGACCCAGTACTTC.

This clone is a singleton in its sample. J is TRBJ2-7 and V is TRBV27, with D possibly being TRBD1 (6 bases). Germline V gives CDR1 MNHEY, CDR2 SMNVEV (reference sequence). The CDR3 extends over 13 amino acids. V gave up 3 bases and J gave up 3 bases, with 9 bases separating them. CDR3 coding DNA: TGTGCCAGCAGTTTCCAGGGGAGCTACGAGCAGTACTTC. Translation gives CASSFQGSYEQYF.

The chain joins TRBV3-1 (or the pseudogene TRBV3-2) to TRBJ1-4, with 8 bases lining up with TRBD1. Germline values: CDR1 LGHDT, CDR2 YNNKEL (reference sequence). V lost 4 bases, J lost 7 bases, and 11 bases stayed unmatched. The CDR3 length is 16 residues. The CDR3 spells CASSRQPPGGSEKLFF. As DNA, the CDR3 is TGTGCCAGCAGCCGACAACCCCCAGGGGGCTCTGAAAAACTGTTTTTT.

This clone occurred many times. The rearrangement joins TRBV6-5 to TRBJ1-3; D is undetermined. The CDR3 totals 14 residues. Trimming pared 11 bases from V and 2 bases from J, leaving 16 bases between. Germline assignment: CDR1 MNHEY and CDR2 SVGAGI. CDR3 loop: CALFPGRAGNTIYF. CDR3 in DNA: TGTGCCCTGTTCCCGGGGAGGGCTGGAAACACCATATATTTT.

The V and J genes are TRBV30 and TRBJ2-1, with D perhaps matching TRBD2 (6 bases). V was shortened by 4 bases and J by 4 bases, with 14 bases between the two germline ends. The CDR3 is 14 amino acids. The germline V gene has CDR1 GTSNPN and CDR2 SVGIG (reference sequence). Written as DNA, the CDR3 is TGTGCCTGGACGGTGCTCGCGGGGTACAATGAGCAGTTCTTC. It is translated as CAWTVLAGYNEQFF.

The rearrangement joins TRBV6-5 to TRBJ1-2; 12 nucleotides line up with TRBD1. Germline V gene lookup returns CDR1 MNHEY and CDR2 SVGAGI. The CDR3 extends over 16 amino acids. The trim removed 4 bases at V and 2 bases at J, leaving 5 bases unmatched. CDR3 region: CASSSRDRGRNYGYTF. CDR3 nucleotide sequence: TGTGCCAGCAGTTCTCGGGACAGGGGGCGGAACTATGGCTACACCTTC.

J is TRBJ1-1 and V is TRBV29-1, with 7 bases fitting TRBD1. J was trimmed by 0 bases and V by 7 bases; bases with no gene match: 5. CDR3 length equals 13 residues. Germline CDR1 and CDR2: SQVTM and ANQGSEA. In nucleotides, the CDR3 is TGCAGCGCCAAAACAGGGGTGAACACTGAAGCTTTCTTT. Residues: CSAKTGVNTEAFF.

The chain combines TRBV24-1 with TRBJ1-2; unclear D gene. The CDR3 sequence is 14 residues long. CDR1 is KGHDR, CDR2 SFDVKD, per germline. Trimming pared 3 bases from V and 4 bases from J, leaving 11 bases between. DNA of the CDR3: TGTGCCACCAGTGATGGGCCCCCGGTCTATGGCTACACCTTC. Translated, it gives CATSDGPPVYGYTF.

The count of this clone is one. The rearrangement joins TRBV4-3 to TRBJ2-7; 9 positions agree with TRBD1. The V gene's germline CDR1 is LGHNA and CDR2 YSLEER. With V trimmed by 6 bases and J by 2 bases, 14 bases remained unmatched. The CDR3 is 17 amino acids. Here the CDR3 DNA reads TGCGCCAGCAGTCAAAACGTGGGGACAGGGATCACCTACGAGCAGTACTTC. Protein: CASSQNVGTGITYEQYF.

The gene calls are TRBV7-2 and TRBJ2-1, with 11 nucleotides matching TRBD2. The J segment lost 3 bases and the V segment lost 5 bases, leaving 15 bases of the junction unmatched. Germline CDR1 is SGHTA and CDR2 is FQGNSA. The CDR3 runs 19 residues. The CDR3, as DNA: TGTGCCAGCAGCGAAATCCCACTAGCGGGGGTCCCTGGCTACAATGAGCAGTTCTTC. This codes for CASSEIPLAGVPGYNEQFF.

CDR3 coding DNA: TGTGCCAGCAGCTCCACTAGCGGGAGGTCCTACGAGCAGTACTTC. Encoded protein: CASSSTSGRSYEQYF. The J gene is TRBJ2-7, the V gene TRBV6-5; TRBD2 agrees at 12 bases. Unmatched junction bases numbered 4, after V lost 6 bases and J lost 1 base. Germline V gene data show CDR1 as MNHEY and CDR2 as SVGAGI. The CDR3 has 15 residues.

The chain carries TRBV9 and TRBJ1-2; TRBD1 might be the D (5 bases). The CDR3 consists of 16 residues. Trimming cost V 1 base and J 4 bases, with 17 bases left between them. Germline loops: CDR1 SGDLS, CDR2 YYNGEE. The CDR3 region has the DNA TGTGCCAGCAGCGTATCGCCCGAGACAGCCAGCTATGGCTACACCTTC. Translating gives CASSVSPETASYGYTF. Variable domain in full (rest from reference TRBV9 and TRBJ1-2): DSGVTQTPKHLITATGQRVTLRCSPRSGDLSVYWYQQSLDQGLQFLIQYYNGEERAKGNILERFSAQQFPDLHSELNLSSLELGDSALYFCASSVSPETASYGYTFGSGTRLTVV.

The CDR3 coding sequence is TGTGCCAGTAGTATTGGCGCGGGAGGGCCGCGAGAGCAGTACTTC. It codes for CASSIGAGGPREQYF. The V and J genes are TRBV19 and TRBJ2-7; 9 bases map to TRBD2. The CDR3 spans 15 residues. Trimming cost V 3 bases and J 7 bases; bases outside gene matches: 10. Germline V CDR1 and CDR2: LNHDA, SQIVND (reference sequence).

The chain employs TRBV27 and TRBJ2-7, with 8 bases identical to TRBD1. Germline V gene sequence: CDR1 MNHEY, CDR2 SMNVEV (reference sequence). The CDR3 spans 15 residues. The V gene end was trimmed by 3 bases and the J gene end by 2 bases; junction bases not matched to a gene: 6. The CDR3 protein is CASSFVQGATYEQYF. The CDR3 bases are TGTGCCAGCAGTTTTGTCCAGGGGGCGACCTACGAGCAGTACTTC.

The chain carries TRBV9 and TRBJ2-1; D gene uncertain. Looked up from germline, CDR1 is SGDLS and CDR2 is YYNGEE. Trimming took off 4 bases at V and 7 bases at J, with 18 bases between the two ends. The CDR3 runs to 15 residues. CDR3 coding DNA: TGTGCCAGCAGCCCCCACCTAAGCGCGATAAATGAGCAGTTCTTC. It codes for CASSPHLSAINEQFF.

This clone was observed a single time. The CDR3 DNA sequence: TGCGCCAGCAGCTTGGGCCAGGTCCTCTCTGGGGCCAACGTCCTGACTTTC. It translates to CASSLGQVLSGANVLTF. The V and J genes are TRBV5-1 and TRBJ2-6; D is unclear. The germline V gene has CDR1 SGHRS and CDR2 YFSETQ. V lost 0 bases and J 0 bases, leaving 10 bases between the germline ends. CDR3 size: 17 residues.

This clone was counted a single time. The CDR3 DNA reads TGTGCCAGCAGCGTAGCAGGGGCGCTGAACACTGAAGCTTTCTTT. Translating gives CASSVAGALNTEAFF. The gene calls are TRBV9 and TRBJ1-1; possible D gene TRBD1, 6 bases. Trimming pared 0 bases from V and 0 bases from J, leaving 9 bases between. Per the germline V gene, CDR1 is SGDLS and CDR2 is YYNGEE. The CDR3 loop spans 15 amino acids.